This TCR beta chain was observed in a study of shared clonotypes between healthy human individuals. Generated by immunoSEQ multiplex PCR, the TCRdb table keeps only in-frame clones and is missing some. The sample yields 2 million to 2.5 million clones, approximately 94% seen once. The CDR3 sequence is 17 residues long. Germline loops: CDR1 KGHSH, CDR2 LQKENI. Trimming removed 3 bases from V and 5 bases from J, with 22 bases in between. The sequenced material came from naive CD4+ T cells from PBMCs. Stated subset: CD45RA+ positively selected. The V gene is TRBV18, the J gene TRBJ2-5; tentative D call: TRBD1 (6 bases). This clonotype was obtained from a man aged 18 to 29 in good health. Some clones in this sample may be carry-over from other donors' samples. Written as DNA, the CDR3 is TGTGCCAGCTCACCGAGGTTGGTGGGGGCGCCCCGGGAGACCCAGTACTTC. It yields the protein CASSPRLVGAPRETQYF.